This passage covers 4 T cell receptor beta chains from one sample sequenced in a study of STAT5B mutations in CD4+ large granular lymphocyte leukemia. Profiling relied on immunoSEQ multiplex PCR, and the TCRdb table lists in-frame clones only, not all of them. The sample carries 45,000 to 55,000 clones, around 70% recorded once. The sample consisted of CD4+ T cells from blood buffy coats. The receptors were gathered from a human donor in good health.

The chain carries TRBV5-4 and TRBJ1-6; D is ambiguous. This CDR3 region has 15 residues. With 2 bases removed from V and 8 bases from J, the gap between germline ends came to 14 bases. Germline CDR1 is SGHNT and CDR2 is YYREEE (reference sequence). DNA of the CDR3: TGTGCCAGCAGCTTTTCTCAGGACGGAGATTCACCCCTCCACTTT. As protein: CASSFSQDGDSPLHF.

The sample holds a few counts of this clone. The rearrangement uses TRBV5-4 and TRBJ1-1; D is uncertain. The V gene lost 2 bases and the J gene lost 2 bases, with 1 base spanning the gap. CDR3 size: 11 residues. Germline CDR1 SGHNT, CDR2 YYREEE (reference sequence). The chain's CDR3 is CASSFNTEAFF. CDR3 sequence (DNA): TGTGCCAGCAGCTTCAACACTGAAGCTTTCTTT.

The count of this clone is one. The genes are TRBV7-9 and TRBJ2-3; D is undetermined. The CDR3 length is 14 residues. In germline, CDR1 is SEHNR, CDR2 FQNEAQ (reference sequence). Trimming shortened V by 1 base and J by 2 bases, and 7 bases separated the two germline ends. The CDR3 nucleotides are TGTGCCAGCAGCTTAGTGCAGATCACAGATACGCAGTATTTT. The encoded protein is CASSLVQITDTQYF.

The chain couples TRBV9 to TRBJ2-2, with TRBD1 matching over 11 bases. The CDR3 runs to 17 residues. CDR1 is SGDLS, CDR2 YYNGEE, per germline. V lost 5 bases to trimming and J lost 7 bases; unmatched junction nucleotides: 13. The CDR3 here is CASRRAGQGAEIGELFF. In nucleotides, the CDR3 is TGTGCCAGCAGGAGAGCTGGACAGGGGGCGGAGATCGGGGAGCTGTTTTTT. The whole variable domain, remainder taken from reference TRBV9 and TRBJ2-2, is DSGVTQTPKHLITATGQRVTLRCSPRSGDLSVYWYQQSLDQGLQFLIQYYNGEERAKGNILERFSAQQFPDLHSELNLSSLELGDSALYFCASRRAGQGAEIGELFFGEGSRLTVL.